Given below is one T cell receptor (beta chain) in context. Its antigen is not identified. Generated by immunoSEQ multiplex PCR, the TCRdb table keeps only in-frame clones and is missing some. Of about 160,000 clones listed, approximately 96% were seen once; the top ten hold roughly 1%. The entry originates in a study of cytomegalovirus exposure and HLA in healthy donors. General observations from the study: Researchers counted around 150 TCR beta chains as cytomegalovirus-associated. A subsequent analysis found that TCR clusters from the first cohort also tended to co-occur in the roughly 120 validation repertoires, with approximately 95% of cluster scores above 0.

This receptor was identified in a woman in her late teens or twenties in good health and CMV-seronegative. What was sequenced was PBMCs.

The CDR3: CASSLFHEAETQYF. CDR3 coding DNA: TGTGCCAGCAGCTTATTTCACGAGGCCGAGACCCAGTACTTC. The V gene is TRBV7-2, the J gene TRBJ2-5; D uncertain. The CDR3 length is 14 residues. Deletions cut 2 bases from V and 5 bases from J, with 12 bases between. CDR1 and CDR2 (germline): SGHTA, FQGNSA.